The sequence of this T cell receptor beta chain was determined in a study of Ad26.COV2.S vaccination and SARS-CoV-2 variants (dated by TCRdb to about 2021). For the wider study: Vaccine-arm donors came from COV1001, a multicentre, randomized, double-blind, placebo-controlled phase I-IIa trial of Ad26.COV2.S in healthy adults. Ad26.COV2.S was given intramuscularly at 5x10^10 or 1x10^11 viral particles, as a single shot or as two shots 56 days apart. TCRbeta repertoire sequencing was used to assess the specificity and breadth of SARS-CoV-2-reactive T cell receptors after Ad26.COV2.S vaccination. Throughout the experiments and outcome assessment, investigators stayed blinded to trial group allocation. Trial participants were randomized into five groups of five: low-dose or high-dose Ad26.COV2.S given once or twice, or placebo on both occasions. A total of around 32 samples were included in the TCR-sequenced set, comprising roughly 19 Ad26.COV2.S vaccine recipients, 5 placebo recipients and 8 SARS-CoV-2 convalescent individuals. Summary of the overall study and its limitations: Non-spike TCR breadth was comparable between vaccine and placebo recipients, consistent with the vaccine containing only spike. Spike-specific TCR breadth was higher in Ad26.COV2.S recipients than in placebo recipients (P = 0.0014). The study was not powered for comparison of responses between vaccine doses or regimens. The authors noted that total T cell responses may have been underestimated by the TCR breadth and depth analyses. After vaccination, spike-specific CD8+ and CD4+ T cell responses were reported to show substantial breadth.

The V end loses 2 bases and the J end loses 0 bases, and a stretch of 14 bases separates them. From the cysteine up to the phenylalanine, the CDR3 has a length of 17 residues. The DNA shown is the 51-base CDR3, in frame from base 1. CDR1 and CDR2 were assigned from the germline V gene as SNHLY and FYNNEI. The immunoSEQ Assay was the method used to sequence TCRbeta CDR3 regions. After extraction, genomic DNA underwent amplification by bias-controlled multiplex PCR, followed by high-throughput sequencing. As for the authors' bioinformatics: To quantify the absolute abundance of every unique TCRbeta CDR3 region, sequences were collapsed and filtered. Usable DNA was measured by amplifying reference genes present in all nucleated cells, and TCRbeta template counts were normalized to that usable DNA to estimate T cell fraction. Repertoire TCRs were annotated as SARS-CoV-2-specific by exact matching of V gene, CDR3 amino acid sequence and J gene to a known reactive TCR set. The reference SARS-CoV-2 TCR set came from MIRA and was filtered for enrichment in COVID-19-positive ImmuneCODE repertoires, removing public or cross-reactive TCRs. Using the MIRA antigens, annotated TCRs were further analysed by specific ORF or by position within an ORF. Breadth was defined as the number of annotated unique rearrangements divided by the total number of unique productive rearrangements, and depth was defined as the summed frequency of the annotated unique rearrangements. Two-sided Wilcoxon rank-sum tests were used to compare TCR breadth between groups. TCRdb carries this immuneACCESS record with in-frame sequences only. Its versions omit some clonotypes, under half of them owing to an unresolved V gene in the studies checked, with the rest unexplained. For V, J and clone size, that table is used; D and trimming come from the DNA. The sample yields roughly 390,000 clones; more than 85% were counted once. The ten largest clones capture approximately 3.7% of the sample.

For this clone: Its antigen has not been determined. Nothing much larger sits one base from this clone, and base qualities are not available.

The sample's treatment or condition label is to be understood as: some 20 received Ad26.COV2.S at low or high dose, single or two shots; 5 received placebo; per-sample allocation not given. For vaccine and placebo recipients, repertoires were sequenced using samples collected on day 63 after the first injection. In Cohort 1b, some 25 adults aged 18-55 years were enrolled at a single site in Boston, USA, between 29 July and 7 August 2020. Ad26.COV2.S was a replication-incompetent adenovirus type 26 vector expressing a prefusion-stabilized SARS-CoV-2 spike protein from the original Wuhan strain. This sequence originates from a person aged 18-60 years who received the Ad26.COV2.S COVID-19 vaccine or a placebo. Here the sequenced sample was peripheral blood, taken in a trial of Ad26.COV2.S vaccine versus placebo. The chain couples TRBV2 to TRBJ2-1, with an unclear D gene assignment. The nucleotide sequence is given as TGTGCCAGCAGTGAAACGACTTACTATGGCTCCTACAATGAGCAGTTCTTC. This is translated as CASSETTYYGSYNEQFF.